The next 2 T cell receptor beta chains were all read from a single sample in a study of shared clonotypes between healthy human individuals. Here immunoSEQ multiplex PCR was the method, and the copy in TCRdb shows in-frame clones only, minus some. The sample includes around 2,000,000 clones, 85% to 95% of them seen just once. The specimen was naive CD4+ T cells sorted from blood. Documented subset: CD45RA+ positively selected. The receptors here all came from a man aged 18 to 30 in good health.

The J gene is TRBJ2-1, the V gene TRBV2, with TRBD2 matching over 11 bases. The CDR3 has 15 residues. CDR1 SNHLY and CDR2 FYNNEI come from the germline V gene. V dropped 6 bases and J dropped 4; count of bases not matched to a gene: 5. The CDR3 protein is CASRRGLAAYNEQFF. The CDR3 nucleotides are TGTGCCAGCAGGCGGGGACTAGCGGCATACAATGAGCAGTTCTTC.

This chain links TRBV6-1 with TRBJ2-2, with D maybe TRBD1 (6 bases). The CDR3 runs to 15 residues. The germline gives CDR1 MNHNS, CDR2 SASEGT. V shed 3 bases and J shed 4 bases, with 12 bases lying between them. DNA of the CDR3: TGTGCCAGCAGTGACCACAGGGTCTCCACCGGGGAGCTGTTTTTT. Translated, it gives CASSDHRVSTGELFF.